Sequencing of this T cell receptor beta chain was carried out in a study of cytomegalovirus exposure and HLA in healthy donors. Findings and limits, study-wide: In a later analysis, TCR association rates varied by HLA locus: DRB1 most, HLA-C fewest. Cytomegalovirus status was reportedly diagnosed by the classifier with high sensitivity and specificity.

Points on this clone: Its specificity is not known.

The V gene end was trimmed by 3 bases and the J gene end by 8 bases; junction bases not matched to a gene: 14. Germline lookup yields CDR1 LNHDA and CDR2 SQIVND (reference sequence). This CDR3 comprises 19 residues. The primer mix had 60 Vbeta and 13 Jbeta primers. Method: immunoSEQ multiplex PCR; TCRdb's copy keeps in-frame clones and lacks some. The table has around 150,000 clones, about 68% seen once. The sequencing sample was made of PBMCs. The gene calls are TRBV19 and TRBJ2-1, with 15 bases aligning to TRBD2. The receptor's source is a human donor in good health. The CDR3 spells CASSIPPSGTSGRSHEQFF. The CDR3 DNA sequence: TGTGCCAGTAGTATCCCTCCTTCCGGGACTAGCGGGAGGAGCCATGAGCAGTTCTTC.